This entry lists 26 T cell receptor beta chains sequenced from one sample in a study of blood T cell repertoires in COVID-19. Assay used: immunoSEQ multiplex PCR; TCRdb lists only in-frame clones, some missing. The data show 360,000 or so clones, roughly 87% seen once. The specimen sequenced was PBMCs or T cells enriched from blood (not recorded which). These receptors all stem from a woman in her twenties or thirties who had recovered from COVID-19.

The genes are TRBV15 and TRBJ2-7; 8 nucleotides match TRBD1. CDR1 and CDR2 (germline): LNHNV, YYDKDF (reference sequence). This CDR3 spans 14 amino acids. V lost 3 bases, J lost 3 bases, and 4 bases stayed unmatched. CDR3 region: CATSSGQGLYEQYF. In DNA form, the CDR3 reads TGTGCCACCAGCAGTGGACAGGGACTCTACGAGCAGTACTTC. The full variable domain, in which reference TRBV15 and TRBJ2-7 provide the parts outside the CDR3, is DAMVIQNPRYQVTQFGKPVTLSCSQTLNHNVMYWYQQKSSQAPKLLFHYYDKDFNNEADTPDNFQSRRPNTSFCFLDIRSPGLGDTAMYLCATSSGQGLYEQYFGPGTRLTVT.

The V call is TRBV5-8, the J call TRBJ1-2; no reliable D call. The CDR3 is 17 residues long. Germline V gene data show CDR1 as SGHTS and CDR2 as YDEGEE. The ends were cut back, 3 bases at V and 0 bases at J, with 18 bases in the middle. Written as DNA, the CDR3 is TGTGCCAGCAGCTCCCGGTCTAGGTCCGGGTCTAACTATGGCTACACCTTC. Its protein product is CASSSRSRSGSNYGYTF.

This clone was detected only a few times. V and J are TRBV27 and TRBJ2-2; 9 positions agree with TRBD1. CDR3 length: 13 residues. V shed 6 bases and J 7 bases; nucleotides not matched to a gene: 3. Germline V gene sequence: CDR1 MNHEY, CDR2 SMNVEV (reference sequence). CDR3 nucleotides: TGTGCCAGCAGAAACAGGGGGCGCGGGGAGCTGTTTTTT. Translating it yields CASRNRGRGELFF.

This chain links TRBV19 with TRBJ1-2; 10 bases fit TRBD1. V lost 2 bases, J lost 3 bases, and 6 bases stayed unmatched. CDR1 and CDR2 (germline): LNHDA, SQIVND (reference sequence). The CDR3 totals 16 residues. The CDR3 bases are TGTGCCAGTAGTATACCGCGGGACAGGGGAGACTATGGCTACACCTTC. Translated: CASSIPRDRGDYGYTF.

The chain uses TRBV2 and TRBJ2-3; 7 nucleotides line up with TRBD2. The junction had 8 bases not matched to a gene; V was cut back by 3 bases and J by 5 bases. There are 15 residues in the CDR3. Looked up from germline, CDR1 is SNHLY and CDR2 is FYNNEI. In DNA, the CDR3 is TGTGCCAGCAGTGATTCTAGCGGTGGGGGAGATACGCAGTATTTT. Protein: CASSDSSGGGDTQYF.

The table lists this clone with a few counts. The chain carries TRBV28 and TRBJ1-4, with D tentatively TRBD1 (6 bases). V lost 6 bases, J lost 5 bases, and 13 bases lay in between. Germline CDR1 reads MDHEN; CDR2 reads SYDVKM. There are 14 residues in the CDR3. In DNA, the CDR3 is TGTGCCAGCAGGGGAGGGGGGTCAAATGAAAAACTGTTTTTT. This codes for CASRGGGSNEKLFF. Full variable domain (missing parts from reference TRBV28 and TRBJ1-4): DVKVTQSSRYLVKRTGEKVFLECVQDMDHENMFWYRQDPGLGLRLIYFSYDVKMKEKGDIPEGYSVSREKKERFSLILESASTNQTSMYLCASRGGGSNEKLFFGSGTQLSVL.

This chain joins TRBV5-1 and TRBJ1-6; possible D gene TRBD1, 5 bases. Trimming took off 4 bases at V and 5 bases at J, with 16 bases between the two ends. Germline-derived CDR1 and CDR2 are SGHRS and YFSETQ. This CDR3 is 16 amino acids long. The DNA of the CDR3 is TGCGCCAGCAGCACTCGGACGGGGACTAATAATTCACCCCTCCACTTT. Protein: CASSTRTGTNNSPLHF.

This rearrangement joins TRBV29-1 to TRBJ2-7; D might be TRBD2 (7 bases). The length of the CDR3 is 16 residues. The germline V gene encodes CDR1 SQVTM and CDR2 ANQGSEA. V was trimmed by 2 bases and J by 3 bases, leaving 20 bases between them. CDR3 residues: CSVETGIGGQGYEQYF. The CDR3 bases are TGCAGCGTTGAAACGGGAATCGGGGGGCAGGGCTACGAGCAGTACTTC.

V usage is TRBV29-1 and J usage is TRBJ2-7; TRBD1 aligns across 10 bases. The junction had 5 bases not matched to a gene; V was cut back by 3 bases and J by 6 bases. This CDR3 has 13 amino acids. Germline V gene data show CDR1 as SQVTM and CDR2 as ANQGSEA. CDR3 coding DNA: TGCAGCGTTGAGGGGACAGGGGTCGGCGAGCAGTACTTC. This codes for CSVEGTGVGEQYF.

The rearrangement joins TRBV12-3 or TRBV12-4 to TRBJ1-5, with 8 bases identical to TRBD1. V dropped 5 bases and J dropped 6; count of bases not matched to a gene: 3. The CDR3 totals 13 residues. The CDR3 spells CASSPGGGQPQHF. Here the CDR3 DNA reads TGTGCCAGCAGTCCAGGGGGCGGTCAGCCCCAGCATTTT.

The chain combines TRBV11-2 with TRBJ2-3, with D uncertain. The CDR3 runs to 12 residues. V shed 5 bases and J shed 2 bases, with 5 bases lying between them. Germline V gene sequence: CDR1 SGHAT, CDR2 FQNNGV. CDR3 residues: CASSPNTDTQYF. Written as DNA, the CDR3 is TGTGCCAGCAGCCCTAACACAGATACGCAGTATTTT.

This clone was detected only once. J is TRBJ2-7 and V is TRBV29-1; TRBD2 might be the D (6 bases). V shed 5 bases and J shed 0 bases, with 11 bases lying between them. The CDR3 loop spans 13 amino acids. Germline V CDR1 and CDR2: SQVTM, ANQGSEA. CDR3 coding DNA: TGCAGCGTTACTAGCCCAAGCTCCTACGAGCAGTACTTC. Translating gives CSVTSPSSYEQYF.

This clone has just one count. CDR3 nucleotides: TGTGCCAGCAGCCCCCGGGACAGGGGGACGGGGAGGACTGAAGCTTTCTTT. This translates into CASSPRDRGTGRTEAFF. J is TRBJ1-1 and V is TRBV5-6, with 11 bases matching TRBD1. CDR1 and CDR2 from the germline V gene are SGHDT and YYEEEE. CDR3 size: 17 residues. V gave up 4 bases and J gave up 5 bases; unmatched junction bases: 13.

V gene TRBV9 combines with J gene TRBJ1-4, with D unclear. In germline, CDR1 is SGDLS, CDR2 YYNGEE. Trimming took off 1 base at V and 3 bases at J, with 7 bases between the two ends. The CDR3 spans 14 residues. CDR3 amino acids: CASSVQFSNEKLFF. The CDR3 DNA follows: TGTGCCAGCAGCGTACAGTTTTCTAATGAAAAACTGTTTTTT.

This chain connects TRBV7-2 to TRBJ1-5; tentatively, D is TRBD1 (5 bases). This CDR3 region has 14 residues. CDR1 is SGHTA and CDR2 is FQGNSA in the germline V gene. Trimming left V 8 bases short and J 3 bases short, with 14 bases between. The CDR3 coding sequence is TGTGCCAGCGGCCGGGGAGGGGACAATCAGCCCCAGCATTTT. Translating it yields CASGRGGDNQPQHF.

The chain has TRBV5-5 and TRBJ1-6; D is perhaps TRBD1 (5 bases). The CDR3 loop spans 16 amino acids. Germline assignment: CDR1 SGHKS and CDR2 YYEKEE (reference sequence). The V end lost 4 bases, the J end lost 2 bases, and 13 bases lay between the germline ends. CDR3 protein: CASSLGTLAYNSPLHF. In DNA form, the CDR3 reads TGTGCCAGCAGCCTTGGGACTCTTGCCTATAATTCACCCCTCCACTTT.

J is TRBJ2-2 and V is TRBV28; 7 bases align to TRBD2. V shed 7 bases and J 0 bases; nucleotides not matched to a gene: 8. The CDR3 consists of 16 residues. CDR1 is MDHEN, CDR2 SYDVKM, per germline. The CDR3 DNA reads as TGTGCCAGCACCCACATGGGGGGGACGAACACCGGGGAGCTGTTTTTT. Amino acid sequence: CASTHMGGTNTGELFF.

The chain carries TRBV6-5 and TRBJ1-2; D unclear. Germline loops: CDR1 MNHEY, CDR2 SVGAGI. This CDR3 has 13 amino acids. The ends were cut back, 9 bases at V and 1 base at J, with 12 bases in the middle. The CDR3 DNA reads as TGTGCCAGTAAAGGAGGGAGTAACTATGGCTACACCTTC. This gives the protein CASKGGSNYGYTF.

V is TRBV6-5 and J is TRBJ2-5; 7 positions agree with TRBD1. The CDR3 contains 14 residues. Losses at the gene ends were 7 bases for V and 4 bases for J; bases not matched to a gene: 9. The V gene's germline CDR1 is MNHEY and CDR2 SVGAGI. The CDR3 DNA reads TGTGCCAGCACCAGTAGAGGGGGCGTAGAGACCCAGTACTTC. Its translation: CASTSRGGVETQYF.

This chain connects TRBV7-2 to TRBJ2-3; a possible D gene is TRBD1 (6 bases). Germline CDR1 is SGHTA and CDR2 is FQGNSA. The CDR3 is 14 amino acids. Trimming pared 4 bases from V and 1 base from J, leaving 9 bases between. In DNA form, the CDR3 reads TGTGCCAGCAGCTCCGCAGGGGGCACAGATACGCAGTATTTT. It translates to CASSSAGGTDTQYF.

In its sample, this clone was seen a few times. The V gene is TRBV7-8, the J gene TRBJ2-2; D is unclear. This CDR3 region has 14 residues. CDR1 SGHVS and CDR2 FQNEAQ come from the germline V gene. The V end was cut by 2 bases, the J end by 1 base, with 5 bases between. CDR3 sequence (DNA): TGTGCCAGCAGCTTATACAGGAACACCGGGGAGCTGTTTTTT. Its protein product is CASSLYRNTGELFF.

This clone was recorded a few times. The chain uses TRBV28 and TRBJ1-1, with 7 bases that match TRBD1. Germline CDR1 and CDR2: MDHEN and SYDVKM. V lost 5 bases to trimming and J lost 0 bases; unmatched junction nucleotides: 6. The CDR3 has 15 residues. In DNA form, the CDR3 reads TGTGCCAGCAGTCCCGGGACAGCAATGAACACTGAAGCTTTCTTT. It yields the protein CASSPGTAMNTEAFF.

V and J are TRBV28 and TRBJ2-6; 7 bases agree with TRBD1. Trimming removed 9 bases from V and 0 bases from J; junction bases left unmatched: 5. The CDR3 length is 15 residues. The germline CDR1 and CDR2 sequences are MDHEN and SYDVKM. The CDR3 loop is CASTGESSGANVLTF. The CDR3 DNA follows: TGTGCCAGTACAGGGGAAAGCTCTGGGGCCAACGTCCTGACTTTC.

J is TRBJ1-1 and V is TRBV6-5, with D possibly matching TRBD1 (5 bases). The CDR3 has 13 amino acids. Trimming left V 5 bases short and J 3 bases short, with 10 bases between. CDR1 MNHEY and CDR2 SVGAGI come from the germline V gene. The CDR3 loop reads CASSTQGDTEAFF. As DNA, the CDR3 is TGTGCCAGCAGTACTCAAGGGGACACTGAAGCTTTCTTT.

The CDR3 bases are TGTGCCAGCAGTTTAAGGGGGAGGGGGACTAGCGGGATCACAGATACGCAGTATTTT. This sequence encodes CASSLRGRGTSGITDTQYF. The J gene is TRBJ2-3, the V gene TRBV27; TRBD2 aligns across 13 bases. Germline-derived CDR1 and CDR2 are MNHEY and SMNVEV (reference sequence). The trim removed 2 bases at V and 2 bases at J, leaving 10 bases unmatched. There are 19 residues in the CDR3.

CDR3 loop: CASSLGTWQDQYF. The CDR3, as DNA: TGTGCCAGTAGTCTCGGGACATGGCAGGACCAGTACTTC. This chain uses TRBV19 with TRBJ2-5, with a possible D match to TRBD1 (6 bases). Germline V gene lookup returns CDR1 LNHDA and CDR2 SQIVND (reference sequence). This CDR3 contains 13 residues. The V end was cut by 5 bases, the J end by 10 bases, with 17 bases between.